A selection of T cell receptor beta chains follows, all from one sample in a study of blood T cell repertoires in COVID-19. Method: immunoSEQ multiplex PCR; TCRdb's copy keeps in-frame clones and lacks some. Here the sample spans tens of thousands of clones, over 75% being singletons. The source material was peripheral blood. Receptors originate from a man older than 75 with acute or convalescent COVID-19. The CDR3 runs from the conserved cysteine through the conserved F or W. Each record gives: CDR3 DNA, CDR3 protein, CDR3 length, D gene, J gene, V gene, clone size. The D gene is left open where the match is weak. Not every row has a clone size; where given, it reads once, few, many or a size class.

DNA: TGTGCCTGGAGTACCGGGACAGCTAATAATGAAAAACTGTTTTTT
CDR3: CAWSTGTANNEKLFF
length: 15
D: TRBD1
J: TRBJ1-4
V: TRBV30
size: NA

DNA: TGTGCCAGTAGGACTAGCGGGAGATTCTACGAGCAGTACTTC
CDR3: CASRTSGRFYEQYF
length: 14
D: TRBD2
J: TRBJ2-7
V: TRBV28
size: NA

DNA: TGTGCCAGCAGAACGGCACAGGGGAGTGGGGGCTACACCTTC
CDR3: CASRTAQGSGGYTF
length: 14
D: TRBD1
J: TRBJ1-2
V: TRBV28
size: NA

DNA: TGTGCCCTGGTCCGGGAGGATAATTCACCCCTCCACTTT
CDR3: CALVREDNSPLHF
length: 13
D: NA
J: TRBJ1-6
V: TRBV30
size: NA

DNA: TGTGCCAGCAGGATAACTGCGGGACGGAACTATGGCTACACCTTC
CDR3: CASRITAGRNYGYTF
length: 15
D: NA
J: TRBJ1-2
V: TRBV28
size: NA

DNA: TGCGCCAGCAGCTTGGGGGGCCTTACCGGGGAGCTGTTTTTT
CDR3: CASSLGGLTGELFF
length: 14
D: NA
J: TRBJ2-2
V: TRBV5-1
size: NA

DNA: TGTGCCAGCAGTGAGGGTCGGGGCAATCAGCCCCAGCATTTT
CDR3: CASSEGRGNQPQHF
length: 14
D: NA
J: TRBJ1-5
V: TRBV2
size: NA

DNA: TGTGCCAGCAGCAAAGAAGAAGGGACAGAAGACAATGAGCAGTTCTTC
CDR3: CASSKEEGTEDNEQFF
length: 16
D: NA
J: TRBJ2-1
V: TRBV21-1
size: once

DNA: TGCAGTGCTAGTAGGCAGGGGCTTATCAACGAGCAGTACTTC
CDR3: CSASRQGLINEQYF
length: 14
D: NA
J: TRBJ2-7
V: TRBV20-1
size: once

DNA: TGTGCTAGCAGCCTCACTAGCTCCGGCGAGCAGTACTTC
CDR3: CASSLTSSGEQYF
length: 13
D: NA
J: TRBJ2-7
V: TRBV7-7
size: NA

DNA: TGTGCCAGTAGTATGGGCCAAATGAACACTGAAGCTTTCTTT
CDR3: CASSMGQMNTEAFF
length: 14
D: NA
J: TRBJ1-1
V: TRBV19
size: NA

DNA: TGTGCCAGCAGTTACTGGGGGACAGGGAACACTGAAGCTTTCTTT
CDR3: CASSYWGTGNTEAFF
length: 15
D: TRBD1
J: TRBJ1-1
V: TRBV6-5
size: NA

DNA: TGCGCCAGCAGCCAAGATCCGGGTACTGGGGCCAACGTCCTGACTTTC
CDR3: CASSQDPGTGANVLTF
length: 16
D: NA
J: TRBJ2-6
V: TRBV4-1
size: NA

DNA: TGTGCCAGCGCGGACAGAGGAAACACTGAAGCTTTCTTT
CDR3: CASADRGNTEAFF
length: 13
D: NA
J: TRBJ1-1
V: TRBV7-3
size: NA

DNA: TGTGCCAGCAACCCCGACAGGACCACTAATGAAAAACTGTTTTTT
CDR3: CASNPDRTTNEKLFF
length: 15
D: NA
J: TRBJ1-4
V: TRBV19
size: NA

DNA: TGTGCCAGCACCCTAAGGGACAGGCTTAATTCACCCCTCCACTTT
CDR3: CASTLRDRLNSPLHF
length: 15
D: TRBD1
J: TRBJ1-6
V: TRBV11-2
size: NA

DNA: TGTGCCAGCACTGGGGGGGGATCGAATGAAAAACTGTTTTTT
CDR3: CASTGGGSNEKLFF
length: 14
D: NA
J: TRBJ1-4
V: TRBV11-2
size: NA

DNA: TGTGCCAGCAGGTCGATGGGGCAGTATAATGAAAAACTGTTTTTT
CDR3: CASRSMGQYNEKLFF
length: 15
D: NA
J: TRBJ1-4
V: TRBV7-8
size: few

DNA: TGCGCCAGCAGTACACAGGTGGGGTACAATGAGCAGTTCTTC
CDR3: CASSTQVGYNEQFF
length: 14
D: NA
J: TRBJ2-1
V: TRBV5-1
size: once